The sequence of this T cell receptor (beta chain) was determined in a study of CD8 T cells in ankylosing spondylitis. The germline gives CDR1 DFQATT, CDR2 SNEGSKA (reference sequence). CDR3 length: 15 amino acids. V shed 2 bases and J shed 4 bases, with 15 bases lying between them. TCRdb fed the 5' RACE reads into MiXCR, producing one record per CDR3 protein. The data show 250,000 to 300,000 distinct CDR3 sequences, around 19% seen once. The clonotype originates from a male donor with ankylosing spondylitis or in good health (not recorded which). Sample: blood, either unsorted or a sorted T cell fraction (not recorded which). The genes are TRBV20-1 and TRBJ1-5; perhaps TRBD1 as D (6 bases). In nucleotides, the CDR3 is TGCAGTGCTAGACCCCCGGGACAAGCAAATCAGCCCCAGCATTTT. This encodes CSARPPGQANQPQHF.